The source of this T cell receptor beta chain is a study of CD8+ T cells in alopecia areata. General study points: Relative to normal scalp, lesional scalp, especially alopecia totalis/universalis, showed higher clonality.

Comments on this clone: Its antigen is as yet unknown.

Isolated RNA was reverse transcribed into cDNA used as the sequencing template. Profiled with immunoSEQ multiplex PCR; TCRdb holds only in-frame clones, not every one. The data hold around 80,000 clones, with about 53% observed a single time. The CDR3 contains 13 residues. CDR1 and CDR2 from the germline V gene are MNHEY and SMNVEV (reference sequence). V lost 5 bases to trimming and J lost 4 bases; unmatched junction nucleotides: 5. From alopecia areata patients, lesional scalp punch biopsies and peripheral blood were collected. PBMCs, the starting material, were the source of sorted CD4+ and CD8+ T cells.

The clonotype comes from a human donor with alopecia areata. Sequences were obtained from NKG2D-high CD8+ T cells sorted from blood. The chain has TRBV27 and TRBJ2-7; 7 nucleotides agree with TRBD2. CDR3 in DNA: TGTGCCAGCAGTAAGGGCGGGGGTTACGAGCAGTACTTC. It is translated as CASSKGGGYEQYF.